These T cell receptor beta chains were read from a single sample in a study of Graves' ophthalmopathy and Graves' hyperthyroidism. TCRdb reprocessed the multiplex PCR reads with MiXCR, giving one entry per CDR3 protein. The sample carries about 740,000 distinct CDR3 sequences, roughly 40% recorded once. The sequenced sample was peripheral blood. The receptors originated from an adult man with Graves' ophthalmopathy. Each CDR3 is given with its conserved first and last residue. A D gene is named only where the DNA matches it firmly.

D	V	J	length	CDR3
-	TRBV2	TRBJ1-1	14	CASSDNRVNTEAFF
-	TRBV7-2	TRBJ1-1	14	CASSLLGAVAEAFF
-	TRBV6-1	TRBJ2-7	14	CASSDRRGRGEQYF
-	TRBV7-2	TRBJ1-2	15	CASSPRPGTNYGYTF
-	TRBV12-5	TRBJ1-5	15	CASGLLDTVNQPQHF
-	TRBV25-1	TRBJ1-1	11	CATIECTEAFF
-	TRBV11-2	TRBJ1-1	14	CASSLGRGGTEAFF
TRBD2	TRBV25-1	TRBJ2-2	19	CASSGRGLAGGINTGELLF
-	TRBV15	TRBJ1-5	16	CATSRDSAGRNQPQHF
-	TRBV2	TRBJ1-6	14	CASSAVRAISPLHF
-	TRBV10-3	TRBJ1-6	15	CAISESGDGNSPLHF
-	TRBV9	TRBJ1-4	14	CASSVGAGSEKLFF
-	TRBV14	TRBJ1-6	8	CASLPLHF
-	TRBV29-1	TRBJ1-4	12	CSVDLPNEKLFF
TRBD2	TRBV10-3	TRBJ2-5	15	CAISDPLAGGETQYF
-	TRBV2	TRBJ2-7	14	CASRYEGVLGEQYF
-	TRBV20-1	TRBJ1-2	14	CSSLTSLANYGYTF